Listed below are T cell receptor beta chains from one sample, sequenced in a study of blood T cell repertoires in COVID-19. The protocol was immunoSEQ multiplex PCR, while the TCRdb copy is restricted to in-frame clones and leaves out a portion. Found here are approximately 300,000 clones, 80% to 85% of them singletons; the top ten hold 15% to 19%. The specimen sequenced was peripheral blood. These receptor sequences come from a person aged 65 to 85 with COVID-19, enrolled during active disease. CDR3s include the opening cysteine and the closing phenylalanine or tryptophan. D genes are given only for firm matches. Clone size is stated in some rows and not others, as once, few, many or a class when expanded.

.	TRBV7-2	TRBD1	TRBJ2-3	CASRSGTGVPDTQYF	TGTGCCAGCCGATCCGGGACAGGGGTCCCAGATACGCAGTATTTT
.	TRBV7-9	.	TRBJ1-5	CASSSDRILSNQPQHF	TGTGCCAGCAGTTCTGACAGGATCCTCAGCAATCAGCCCCAGCATTTT
.	TRBV12-2	.	TRBJ1-1	CASRLATGLNTEAFF	TGTGCAAGTCGCTTAGCGACAGGGCTGAACACTGAAGCTTTCTTT
.	TRBV19	.	TRBJ1-1	CASTPWQGGGTEAFF	TGTGCCAGTACCCCTTGGCAGGGAGGGGGCACTGAAGCTTTCTTT
.	TRBV11-2	.	TRBJ2-7	CASSASLLREQYF	TGTGCCAGCAGCGCATCTCTCCTACGGGAGCAGTACTTC
.	TRBV7-8	TRBD1	TRBJ2-7	CASSAYEGQGYGQYF	TGTGCCAGCAGCGCGTACGAGGGACAGGGCTACGGGCAGTACTTC
.	TRBV6-1	TRBD2	TRBJ2-5	CASSEERGTIQETQYF	TGTGCCAGCAGTGAGGAGCGGGGGACCATTCAAGAGACCCAGTACTTC
.	TRBV7-9	.	TRBJ1-5	CASSLSGSSNQPQHF	TGTGCCAGCAGCCTTAGCGGCAGTAGCAATCAGCCCCAGCATTTT
.	TRBV11-2	TRBD1	TRBJ1-2	CASSFGTGLFDGYTF	TGTGCCAGCAGCTTCGGGACAGGGTTATTCGATGGCTACACCTTC
once	TRBV7-3	.	TRBJ1-1	CASSPQGGSNTEAFF	TGTGCCAGCAGCCCCCAGGGAGGGTCGAACACTGAAGCTTTCTTT
.	TRBV5-6	TRBD1	TRBJ1-2	CASTPFDRGDGYTF	TGTGCCAGCACCCCCTTCGACAGGGGGGATGGCTACACCTTC
few	TRBV7-9	TRBD1	TRBJ2-5	CASSLRTGTQETQYF	TGTGCCAGCAGCTTACGGACAGGAACCCAAGAGACCCAGTACTTC
.	TRBV30	TRBD2	TRBJ2-5	CAWRREEAGETQYF	TGTGCCTGGAGAAGGGAGGAAGCGGGGGAGACCCAGTACTTC
.	TRBV7-8	.	TRBJ2-5	CASSLERTIRETQYF	TGTGCCAGCAGCTTAGAACGGACAATAAGGGAGACCCAGTACTTC
.	TRBV6-6	TRBD2	TRBJ2-7	CASSPLAGVAEQYF	TGTGCCAGCAGTCCACTAGCGGGAGTAGCCGAGCAGTACTTC
.	TRBV6-5	TRBD1	TRBJ2-1	CASKGTGLQYEQFF	TGTGCCAGCAAAGGGACAGGGTTACAGTATGAGCAGTTCTTC
.	TRBV28	TRBD2	TRBJ2-5	CASSLKGRGNQETQYF	TGTGCCAGCAGTTTAAAGGGGCGGGGGAACCAAGAGACCCAGTACTTC
few	TRBV9	TRBD2	TRBJ2-2	CASMGTRVDGELFF	TGTGCCAGCATGGGGACTAGGGTGGACGGGGAGCTGTTTTTT
once	TRBV7-9	.	TRBJ1-3	CASSNPTDSVGDTIYF	TGTGCCAGCAGCAACCCGACGGATTCGGTGGGAGACACCATATATTTT
.	TRBV7-8	.	TRBJ2-6	CASSLDGGFSGANVLTF	TGTGCCAGCAGCTTAGATGGAGGGTTTTCTGGGGCCAACGTCCTGACTTTC
.	TRBV11-3	TRBD1	TRBJ2-5	CASSTGQGGETQYF	TGTGCCAGCAGCACGGGACAGGGAGGGGAGACCCAGTACTTC
.	TRBV9	TRBD1	TRBJ1-4	CASSGPDRDATNEKLFF	TGTGCCAGCAGCGGACCGGACAGGGATGCAACTAATGAAAAACTGTTTTTT
.	TRBV30	.	TRBJ1-5	CAWSAGIGNQPQHF	TGTGCCTGGAGCGCAGGGATTGGGAATCAGCCCCAGCATTTT
.	TRBV3-1/TRBV3-2	TRBD2	TRBJ2-6	CASSQRTSGPSSGANVLTF	TGTGCCAGCAGCCAGAGGACTAGCGGCCCTTCCTCTGGGGCCAACGTCCTGACTTTC
once	TRBV18	.	TRBJ1-5	CASSPRSIGSHQPQHF	TGTGCCAGCTCACCACGTAGCATAGGGAGCCATCAGCCCCAGCATTTT
.	TRBV27	.	TRBJ2-7	CASSTSDFYEQYF	TGTGCCAGCAGTACCTCGGACTTTTACGAGCAGTACTTC
.	TRBV6-6	TRBD1	TRBJ1-2	CASSYSWTGDYGYTF	TGTGCCAGCAGTTACTCGTGGACAGGGGACTATGGCTACACCTTC
once	TRBV19	.	TRBJ1-2	CASKNRDNYGYTF	TGTGCCAGTAAGAACAGGGACAACTATGGCTACACCTTC
few	TRBV30	TRBD2	TRBJ2-2	CAWSMGLAGVIGELFF	TGTGCCTGGAGCATGGGACTAGCGGGAGTAATCGGGGAGCTGTTTTTT
.	TRBV29-1	.	TRBJ2-4	CSASQSNIAKNIQYF	TGCAGCGCTTCACAGTCAAATATAGCCAAAAACATTCAGTACTTC
.	TRBV18	TRBD2	TRBJ2-5	CASSPPRTSGMYQETQYF	TGTGCCAGCTCACCACCGAGGACTAGCGGGATGTACCAAGAGACCCAGTACTTC
.	TRBV15	.	TRBJ1-5	CATSGRTGHQPQHF	TGTGCCACCAGCGGAAGAACAGGGCATCAGCCCCAGCATTTT
.	TRBV9	.	TRBJ1-6	CASSVGSARNSPLHF	TGTGCCAGCAGCGTAGGTTCCGCGCGTAATTCACCCCTCCACTTT
.	TRBV18	.	TRBJ2-2	CASSPHLAGDTGELFF	TGTGCCAGCTCACCACACCTGGCAGGGGATACCGGGGAGCTGTTTTTT
.	TRBV19	TRBD1	TRBJ2-3	CASSTGTGGGTDTQYF	TGTGCCAGTAGTACGGGGACAGGGGGAGGTACAGATACGCAGTATTTT
.	TRBV4-1	.	TRBJ1-1	CASSQDWARNTEAFF	TGCGCCAGCAGCCAAGATTGGGCCAGAAACACTGAAGCTTTCTTT
.	TRBV6-6	.	TRBJ1-4	CASRDTGSTNEKLFF	TGTGCCAGCAGAGACACAGGGAGCACTAATGAAAAACTGTTTTTT
.	TRBV18	.	TRBJ1-1	CASSPLLGRNTEAFF	TGTGCCAGCTCACCGCTACTAGGACGGAACACTGAAGCTTTCTTT
.	TRBV24-1	.	TRBJ2-3	CATSSPLRGTDTQYF	TGTGCCACCAGCTCCCCTTTGCGGGGCACAGATACGCAGTATTTT
.	TRBV5-1	.	TRBJ2-3	CASSLQRDTQYF	TGCGCCAGCAGCTTACAGAGAGATACGCAGTATTTT
.	TRBV15	TRBD2	TRBJ2-3	CATSRDLTSGRTTDTQYF	TGTGCCACCAGCAGAGATCTGACTAGCGGGAGAACGACAGATACGCAGTATTTT
.	TRBV7-2	TRBD2	TRBJ2-5	CASTLSGGYQETQYF	TGTGCCAGCACCTTGAGCGGGGGGTACCAAGAGACCCAGTACTTC
.	TRBV10-2	.	TRBJ1-4	CASSVGGATNEKLFF	TGCGCCAGCAGTGTTGGAGGGGCAACTAATGAAAAACTGTTTTTT
.	TRBV7-2	.	TRBJ1-2	CASSPTGTADTF	TGTGCCAGCAGCCCCACAGGAACTGCTGACACCTTC
.	TRBV7-2	.	TRBJ2-1	CASSWAASVNEQFF	TGTGCCAGCAGTTGGGCGGCTAGCGTCAATGAGCAGTTCTTC
.	TRBV2	.	TRBJ1-4	CASTNRQSNEKLFF	TGTGCCAGCACGAACAGACAAAGTAATGAAAAACTGTTTTTT
.	TRBV12-3/TRBV12-4	.	TRBJ2-2	CASSTTGPGELFF	TGTGCCAGCAGTACTACAGGACCCGGGGAGCTGTTTTTT
.	TRBV19	.	TRBJ1-1	CASIGRGALSNTEAFF	TGTGCCAGTATCGGGAGAGGGGCGCTGTCGAACACTGAAGCTTTCTTT